This T cell receptor beta chain emerged from a study of shared clonotypes between healthy human individuals. The overall study: Plates per donor: three CD4 naive, three CD4 memory, two CD8 naive, one CD8 memory.

Notes on the study in general: Naive CD4 clonotypes overlapped across a handful of donors at 4.5% to 5.5%.

The CDR3 runs 14 residues. V lost 2 bases and J lost 2; bases outside the gene matches: 2. Germline CDR1 and CDR2: MNHNY and SVGAGI (reference sequence). Note on this clone: Its antigen is not identified.

Sequencing used immunoSEQ multiplex PCR; TCRdb keeps in-frame clones, though not all of them. The data hold more than 550,000 clones, with roughly 88% observed a single time. Sequences were obtained from memory CD8+ T cells from PBMCs. This sample's subset: CD45RO+ cells pooled with CCR7-negative TemRA cells. The TCR sequence derives from a man younger than 30 in good health. Some clones in this sample may be carry-over from other donors' samples. The chain employs TRBV6-6 and TRBJ2-5; TRBD1 aligns across 7 bases. The CDR3 sequence is CASSYHRGQETQYF. The DNA of the CDR3 is TGTGCCAGCAGTTACCACAGGGGTCAAGAGACCCAGTACTTC.